The T cell receptor beta chain described here comes from a study of T cell repertoires in cytomegalovirus infection. Background on the study: Public TCR beta signature analysis indicated the presence of both CMV infection and matching HLA type.

The CDR3 has 17 residues. Germline CDR1 reads SGHTA; CDR2 reads FQGNSA. This clonotype was found many times. The antigen remains unidentified. The junction does not match germline at one end; this may be a read error. TCRdb used MiXCR to reprocess the reads, holding one entry per CDR3 protein. Altogether hundreds of thousands of distinct CDR3 sequences are present, 11% being singletons, with the ten largest covering roughly a tenth. Points from the study as a whole: HLA-C-restricted CMV-specific TCR beta clonotypes were dominant in the ex vivo response.

The sequence was collected from a human donor in good health (CMV status not recorded). Some clones in this sample may be carry-over from other donors' samples. Sequenced: PBMCs. The J gene is TRBJ2-2, the V gene TRBV7-2; 9 bases fit TRBD1. In nucleotides, the CDR3 is TGTGCCAGCAGCCTAGCCCCATACAGGGGGCGTACCGGGGAGCTGTTTTTT. Residues: CASSLAPYRGRTGELFF.